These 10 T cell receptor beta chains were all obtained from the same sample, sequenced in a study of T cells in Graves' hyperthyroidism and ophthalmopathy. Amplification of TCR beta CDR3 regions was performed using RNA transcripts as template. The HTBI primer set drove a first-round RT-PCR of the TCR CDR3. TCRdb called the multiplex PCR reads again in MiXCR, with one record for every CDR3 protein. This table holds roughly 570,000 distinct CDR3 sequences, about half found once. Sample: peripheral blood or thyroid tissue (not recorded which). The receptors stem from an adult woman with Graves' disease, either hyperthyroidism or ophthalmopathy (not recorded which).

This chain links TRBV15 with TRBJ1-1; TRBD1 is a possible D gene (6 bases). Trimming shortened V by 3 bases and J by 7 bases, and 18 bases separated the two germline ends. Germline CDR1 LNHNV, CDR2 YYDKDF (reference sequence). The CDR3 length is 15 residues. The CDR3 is CATSRAPGATNEAFF. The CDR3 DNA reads TGTGCCACCAGCAGGGCTCCGGGGGCAACTAATGAAGCTTTCTTT. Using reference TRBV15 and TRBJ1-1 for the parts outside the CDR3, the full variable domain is DAMVIQNPRYQVTQFGKPVTLSCSQTLNHNVMYWYQQKSSQAPKLLFHYYDKDFNNEADTPDNFQSRRPNTSFCFLDIRSPGLGDTAMYLCATSRAPGATNEAFFGQGTRLTVV.

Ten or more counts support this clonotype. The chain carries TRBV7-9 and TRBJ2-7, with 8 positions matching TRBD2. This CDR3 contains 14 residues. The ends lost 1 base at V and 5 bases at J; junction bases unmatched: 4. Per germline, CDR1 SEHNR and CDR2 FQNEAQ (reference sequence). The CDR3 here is CASSLDTGGDEQYF. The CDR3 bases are TGTGCCAGCAGCTTAGACACCGGGGGGGACGAGCAGTACTTC.

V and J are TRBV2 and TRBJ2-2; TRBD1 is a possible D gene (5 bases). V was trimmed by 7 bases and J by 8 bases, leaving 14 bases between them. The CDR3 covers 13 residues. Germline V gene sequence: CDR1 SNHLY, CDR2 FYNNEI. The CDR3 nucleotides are TGTGCCAGCAATTGGGCAGGGCTTGGGGAGCTGTTTTTT. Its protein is CASNWAGLGELFF. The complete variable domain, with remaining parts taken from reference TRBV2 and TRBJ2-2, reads EPEVTQTPSHQVTQMGQEVILRCVPISNHLYFYWYRQILGQKVEFLVSFYNNEISEKSEIFDDQFSVERPDGSNFTLKIRSTKLEDSAMYFCASNWAGLGELFFGEGSRLTVL.

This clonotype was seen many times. The CDR3 DNA reads as TGTGCCAGCAGCCAAGATTCGGCCCGGAGGGAGACCCAGTACTTC. Translated: CASSQDSARRETQYF. The V call is TRBV14, the J call TRBJ2-5; maybe TRBD2 (5 bases). This CDR3 comprises 15 residues. The V end lost 0 bases, the J end lost 5 bases, and 13 bases lay between the germline ends. The germline V gene has CDR1 SGHDN and CDR2 FVKESK.

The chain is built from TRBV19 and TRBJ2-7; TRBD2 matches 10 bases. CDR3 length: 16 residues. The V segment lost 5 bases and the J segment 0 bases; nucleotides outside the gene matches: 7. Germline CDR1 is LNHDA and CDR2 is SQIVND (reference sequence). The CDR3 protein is CASSAGLAASSYEQYF. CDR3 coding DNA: TGTGCCAGTAGTGCTGGACTAGCGGCGAGCTCCTACGAGCAGTACTTC. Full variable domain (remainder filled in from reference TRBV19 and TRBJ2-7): DGGITQSPKYLFRKEGQNVTLSCEQNLNHDAMYWYRQDPGQGLRLIYYSQIVNDFQKGDIAEGYSVSREKKESFPLTVTSAQKNPTAFYLCASSAGLAASSYEQYFGPGTRLTVT.

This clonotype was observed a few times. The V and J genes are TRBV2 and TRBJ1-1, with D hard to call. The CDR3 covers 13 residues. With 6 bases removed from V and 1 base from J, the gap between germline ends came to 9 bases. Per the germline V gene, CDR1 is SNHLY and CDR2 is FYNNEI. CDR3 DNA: TGTGCCAGCAGGCAGGATCCGAACACTGAAGCTTTCTTT. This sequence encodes CASRQDPNTEAFF.

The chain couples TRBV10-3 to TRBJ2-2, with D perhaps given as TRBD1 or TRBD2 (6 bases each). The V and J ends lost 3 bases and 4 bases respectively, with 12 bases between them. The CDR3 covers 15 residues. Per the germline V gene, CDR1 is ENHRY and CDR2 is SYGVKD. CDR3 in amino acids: CAISEQGGRTGELFF. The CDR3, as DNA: TGTGCCATCAGTGAACAGGGAGGCCGCACCGGGGAGCTGTTTTTT.

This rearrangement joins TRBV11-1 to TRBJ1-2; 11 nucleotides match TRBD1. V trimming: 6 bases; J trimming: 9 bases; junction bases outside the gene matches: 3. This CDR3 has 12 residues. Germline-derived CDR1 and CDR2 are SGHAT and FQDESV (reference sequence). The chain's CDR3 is CASSGQGASYTF. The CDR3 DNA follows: TGTGCCAGCAGTGGACAGGGGGCCAGCTACACCTTC.

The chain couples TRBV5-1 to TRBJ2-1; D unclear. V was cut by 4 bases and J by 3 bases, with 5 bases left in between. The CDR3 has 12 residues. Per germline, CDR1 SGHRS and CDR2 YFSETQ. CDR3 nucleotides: TGCGCCAGCAGCCTTAACTACAATGAGCAGTTCTTC. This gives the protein CASSLNYNEQFF.

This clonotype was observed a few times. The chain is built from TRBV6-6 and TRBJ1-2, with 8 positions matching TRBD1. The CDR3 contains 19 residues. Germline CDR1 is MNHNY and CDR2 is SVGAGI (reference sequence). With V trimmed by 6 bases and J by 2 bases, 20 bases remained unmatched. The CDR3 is CASRRGTGGYFLRNYGYTF. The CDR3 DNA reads TGTGCCAGCAGGAGGGGGACAGGAGGTTATTTCCTCAGGAACTATGGCTACACCTTC.